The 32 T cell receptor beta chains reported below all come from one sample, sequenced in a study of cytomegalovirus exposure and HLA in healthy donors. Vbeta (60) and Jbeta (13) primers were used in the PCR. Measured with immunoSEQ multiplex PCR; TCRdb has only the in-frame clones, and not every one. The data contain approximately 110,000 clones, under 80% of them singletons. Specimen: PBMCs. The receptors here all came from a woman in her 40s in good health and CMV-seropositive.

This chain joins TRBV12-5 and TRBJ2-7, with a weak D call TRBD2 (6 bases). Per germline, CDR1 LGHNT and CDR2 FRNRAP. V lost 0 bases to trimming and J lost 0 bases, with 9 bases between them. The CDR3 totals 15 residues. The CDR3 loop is CASGLVHGSSYEQYF. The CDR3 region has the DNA TGTGCTAGTGGTTTGGTACACGGGAGCTCCTACGAGCAGTACTTC.

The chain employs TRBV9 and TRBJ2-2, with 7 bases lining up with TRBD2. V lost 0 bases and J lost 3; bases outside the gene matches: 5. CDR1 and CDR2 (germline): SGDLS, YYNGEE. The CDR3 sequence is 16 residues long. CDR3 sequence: CASSVEGGLYTGELFF. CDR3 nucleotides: TGTGCCAGCAGCGTAGAGGGAGGGTTGTACACCGGGGAGCTGTTTTTT.

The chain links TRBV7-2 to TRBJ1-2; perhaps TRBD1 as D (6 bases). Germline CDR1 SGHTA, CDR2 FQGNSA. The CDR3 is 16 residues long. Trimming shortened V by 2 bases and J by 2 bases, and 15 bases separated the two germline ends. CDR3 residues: CASSLRSGGENYGYTF. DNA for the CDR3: TGTGCCAGCAGCTTAAGGTCTGGGGGCGAGAACTATGGCTACACCTTC.

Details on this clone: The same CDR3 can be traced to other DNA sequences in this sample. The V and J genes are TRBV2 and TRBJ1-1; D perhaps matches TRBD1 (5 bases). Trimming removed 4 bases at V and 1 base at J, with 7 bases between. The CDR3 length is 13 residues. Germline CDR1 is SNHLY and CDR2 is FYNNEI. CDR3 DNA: TGTGCCAGCAGTGGTAGGGGGAACACTGAAGCTTTCTTT. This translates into CASSGRGNTEAFF.

The CDR3 DNA reads TGTGCCAGCAGGCTCCAGGGGAGTACTGAAGCTTTCTTT. Translating gives CASRLQGSTEAFF. The chain couples TRBV6-1 to TRBJ1-1; D may be TRBD1 (6 bases). CDR3 length: 13 amino acids. V lost 6 bases and J lost 5, with 13 bases in between. Germline assignment: CDR1 MNHNS and CDR2 SASEGT.

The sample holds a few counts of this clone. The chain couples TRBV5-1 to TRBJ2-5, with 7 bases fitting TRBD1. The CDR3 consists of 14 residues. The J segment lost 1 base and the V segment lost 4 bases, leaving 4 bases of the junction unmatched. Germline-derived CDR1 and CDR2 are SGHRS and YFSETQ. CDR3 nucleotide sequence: TGCGCCAGCAGCGAACAGGGGATCCAAGAGACCCAGTACTTC. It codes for CASSEQGIQETQYF.

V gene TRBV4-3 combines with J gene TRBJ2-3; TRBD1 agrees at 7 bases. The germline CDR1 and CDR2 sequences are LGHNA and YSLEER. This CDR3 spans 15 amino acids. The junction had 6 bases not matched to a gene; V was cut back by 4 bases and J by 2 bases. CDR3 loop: CASSRDSRYTDTQYF. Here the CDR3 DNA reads TGCGCCAGCAGCCGGGACAGCCGTTACACAGATACGCAGTATTTT.

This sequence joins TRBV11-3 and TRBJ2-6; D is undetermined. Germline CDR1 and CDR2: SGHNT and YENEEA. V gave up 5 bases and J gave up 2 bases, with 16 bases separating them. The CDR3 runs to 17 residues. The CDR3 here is CASSPRSTNPGANVLTF. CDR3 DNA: TGTGCCAGCAGCCCCCGGAGTACGAATCCTGGGGCCAACGTCCTGACTTTC.

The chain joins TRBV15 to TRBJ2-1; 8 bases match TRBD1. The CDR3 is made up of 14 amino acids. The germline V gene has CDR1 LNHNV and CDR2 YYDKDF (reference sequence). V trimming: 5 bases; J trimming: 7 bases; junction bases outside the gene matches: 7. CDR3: CATSRGQGRNEQFF. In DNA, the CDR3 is TGTGCCACCAGCCGTGGACAGGGAAGGAATGAGCAGTTCTTC.

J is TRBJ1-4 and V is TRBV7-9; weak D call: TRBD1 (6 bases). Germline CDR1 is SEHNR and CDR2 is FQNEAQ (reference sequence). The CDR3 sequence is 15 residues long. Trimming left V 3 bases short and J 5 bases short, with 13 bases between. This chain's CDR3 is CASSLPGAENEKLFF. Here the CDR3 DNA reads TGTGCCAGCAGCTTGCCAGGGGCGGAGAATGAAAAACTGTTTTTT.

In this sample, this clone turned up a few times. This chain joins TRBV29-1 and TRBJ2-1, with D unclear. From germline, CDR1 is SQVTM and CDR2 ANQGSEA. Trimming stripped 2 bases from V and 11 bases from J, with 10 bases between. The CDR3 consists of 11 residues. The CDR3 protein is CSVESGSKQFF. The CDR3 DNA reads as TGCAGCGTTGAATCGGGTAGCAAGCAGTTCTTC.

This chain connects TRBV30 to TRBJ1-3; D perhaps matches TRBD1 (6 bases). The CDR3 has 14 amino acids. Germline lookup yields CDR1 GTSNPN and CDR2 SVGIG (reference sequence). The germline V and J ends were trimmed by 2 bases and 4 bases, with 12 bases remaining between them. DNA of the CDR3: TGTGCCTGGAGTACAGGGAGCTCCGGAAACACCATATATTTT. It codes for CAWSTGSSGNTIYF.

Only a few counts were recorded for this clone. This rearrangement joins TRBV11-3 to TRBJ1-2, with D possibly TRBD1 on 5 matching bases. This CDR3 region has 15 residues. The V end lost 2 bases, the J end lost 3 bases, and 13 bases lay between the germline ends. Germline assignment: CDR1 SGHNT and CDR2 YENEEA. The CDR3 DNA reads TGTGCCAGCAGCTTAATGGGGCCCGGCTACTATGGCTACACCTTC. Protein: CASSLMGPGYYGYTF.

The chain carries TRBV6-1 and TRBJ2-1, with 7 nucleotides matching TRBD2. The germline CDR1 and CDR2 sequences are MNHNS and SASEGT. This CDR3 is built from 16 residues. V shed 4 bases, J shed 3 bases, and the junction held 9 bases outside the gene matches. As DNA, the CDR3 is TGTGCCAGCAGTGGCCTTCTAGCGGAAGACTACAATGAGCAGTTCTTC. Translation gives CASSGLLAEDYNEQFF.

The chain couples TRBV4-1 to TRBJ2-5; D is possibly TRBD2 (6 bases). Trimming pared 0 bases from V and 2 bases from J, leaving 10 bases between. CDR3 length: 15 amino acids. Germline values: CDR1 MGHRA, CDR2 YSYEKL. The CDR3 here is CASSQEGLRQETQYF. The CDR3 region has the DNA TGCGCCAGCAGCCAAGAGGGACTGCGTCAAGAGACCCAGTACTTC.

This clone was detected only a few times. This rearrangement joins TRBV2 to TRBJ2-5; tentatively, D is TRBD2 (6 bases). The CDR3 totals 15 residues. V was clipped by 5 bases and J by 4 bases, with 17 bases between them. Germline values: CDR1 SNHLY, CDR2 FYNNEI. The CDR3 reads CASSRSPTGVETQYF. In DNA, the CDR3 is TGTGCCAGCAGTCGCTCCCCAACGGGAGTAGAGACCCAGTACTTC.

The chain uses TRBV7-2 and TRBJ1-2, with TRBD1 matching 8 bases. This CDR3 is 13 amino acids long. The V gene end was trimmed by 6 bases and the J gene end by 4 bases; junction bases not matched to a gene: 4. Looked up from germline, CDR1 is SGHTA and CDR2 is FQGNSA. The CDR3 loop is CASRQTGVYGYTF. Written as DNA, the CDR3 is TGTGCCAGCAGACAGACAGGGGTCTATGGCTACACCTTC.

CDR3 sequence: CAWSRGGVGNTIYF. CDR3 DNA sequence: TGTGCCTGGAGTCGCGGGGGGGTGGGGAACACCATATATTTT. The genes are TRBV30 and TRBJ1-3; D is perhaps TRBD1 (5 bases). Trimming removed 2 bases at V and 7 bases at J, with 15 bases between. This CDR3 has 14 residues. CDR1 GTSNPN and CDR2 SVGIG come from the germline V gene (reference sequence).

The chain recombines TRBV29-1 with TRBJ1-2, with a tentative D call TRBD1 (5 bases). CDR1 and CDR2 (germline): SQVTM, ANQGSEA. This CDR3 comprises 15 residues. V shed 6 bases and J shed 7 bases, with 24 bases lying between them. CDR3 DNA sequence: TGCAGCGTCCGGAAAGGGGAGGGAGTTCGGACTGGCTACACCTTC. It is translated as CSVRKGEGVRTGYTF.

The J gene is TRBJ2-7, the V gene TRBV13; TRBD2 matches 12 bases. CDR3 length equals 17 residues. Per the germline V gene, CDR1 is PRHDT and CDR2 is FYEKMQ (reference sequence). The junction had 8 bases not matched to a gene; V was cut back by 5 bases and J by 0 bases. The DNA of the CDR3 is TGTGCCAGCAGCCAGACTAGCGGGGGCCCACTCTCCTACGAGCAGTACTTC. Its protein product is CASSQTSGGPLSYEQYF.

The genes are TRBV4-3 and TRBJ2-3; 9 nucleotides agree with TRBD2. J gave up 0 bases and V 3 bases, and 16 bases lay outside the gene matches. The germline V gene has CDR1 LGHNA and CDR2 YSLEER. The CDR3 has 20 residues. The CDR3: CASSQSLTSGMRTSTDTQYF. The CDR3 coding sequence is TGCGCCAGCAGCCAGTCTCTGACTAGCGGCATGCGCACTAGCACAGATACGCAGTATTTT.

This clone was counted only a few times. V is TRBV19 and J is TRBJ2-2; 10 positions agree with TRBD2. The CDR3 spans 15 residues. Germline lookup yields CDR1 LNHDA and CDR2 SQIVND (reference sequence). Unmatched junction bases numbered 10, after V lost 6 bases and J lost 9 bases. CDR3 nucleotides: TGTGCCAGTAGCATCCCCTCTAGCGGGGGTCGGGAGCTGTTTTTT. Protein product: CASSIPSSGGRELFF.

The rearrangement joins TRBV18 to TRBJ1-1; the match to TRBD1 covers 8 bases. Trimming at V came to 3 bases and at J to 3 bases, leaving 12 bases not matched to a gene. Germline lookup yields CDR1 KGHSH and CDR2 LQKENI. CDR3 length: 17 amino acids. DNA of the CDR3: TGTGCCAGCTCACCCGAGGACAGGGTCGGCTGGGACACTGAAGCTTTCTTT. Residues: CASSPEDRVGWDTEAFF. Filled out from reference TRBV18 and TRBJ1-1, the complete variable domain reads NAGVMQNPRHLVRRRGQEARLRCSPMKGHSHVYWYRQLPEEGLKFMVYLQKENIIDESGMPKERFSAEFPKEGPSILRIQQVVRGDSAAYFCASSPEDRVGWDTEAFFGQGTRLTVV.

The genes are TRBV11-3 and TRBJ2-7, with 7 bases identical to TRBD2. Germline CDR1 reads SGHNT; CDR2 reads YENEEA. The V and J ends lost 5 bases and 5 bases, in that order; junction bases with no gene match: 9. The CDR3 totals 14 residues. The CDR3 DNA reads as TGTGCCAGCAGCCCGAGCGGGGCCGACCACGAGCAGTACTTC. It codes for CASSPSGADHEQYF.

CDR3 coding DNA: TGCGCCAGCAGCCCCTCAGGGGGGCAGGCAGATACGCAGTATTTT. Protein product: CASSPSGGQADTQYF. The chain uses TRBV5-1 and TRBJ2-3, with TRBD1 as a possible D gene (7 bases). This CDR3 region has 15 residues. Germline V gene sequence: CDR1 SGHRS, CDR2 YFSETQ. Trimming took off 4 bases at V and 4 bases at J, with 16 bases between the two ends.

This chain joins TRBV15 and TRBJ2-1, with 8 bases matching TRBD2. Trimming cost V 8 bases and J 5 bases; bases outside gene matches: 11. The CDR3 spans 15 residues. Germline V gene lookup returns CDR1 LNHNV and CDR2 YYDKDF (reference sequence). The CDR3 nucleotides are TGTGCCACCGCAGCAATGGGACTAGGAGACAATGAGCAGTTCTTC. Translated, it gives CATAAMGLGDNEQFF.

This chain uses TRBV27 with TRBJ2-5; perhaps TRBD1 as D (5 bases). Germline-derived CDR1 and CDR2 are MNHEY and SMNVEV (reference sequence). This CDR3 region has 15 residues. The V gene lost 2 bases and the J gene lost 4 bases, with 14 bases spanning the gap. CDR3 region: CASSLLRGSGETQYF. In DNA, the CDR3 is TGTGCCAGCAGTTTACTTAGGGGTAGTGGAGAGACCCAGTACTTC.

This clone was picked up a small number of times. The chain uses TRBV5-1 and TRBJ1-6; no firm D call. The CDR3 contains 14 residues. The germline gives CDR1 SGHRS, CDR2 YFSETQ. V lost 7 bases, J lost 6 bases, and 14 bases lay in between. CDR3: CASAGSGVNSPLHF. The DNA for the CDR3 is TGCGCCAGCGCGGGGAGTGGGGTTAATTCACCCCTCCACTTT.

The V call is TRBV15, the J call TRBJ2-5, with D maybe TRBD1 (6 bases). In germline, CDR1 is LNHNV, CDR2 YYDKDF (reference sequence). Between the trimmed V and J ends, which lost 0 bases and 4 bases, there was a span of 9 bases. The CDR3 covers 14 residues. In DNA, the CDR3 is TGTGCCACCAGCAGAGAGGTGACAGGAGAGACCCAGTACTTC. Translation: CATSREVTGETQYF.

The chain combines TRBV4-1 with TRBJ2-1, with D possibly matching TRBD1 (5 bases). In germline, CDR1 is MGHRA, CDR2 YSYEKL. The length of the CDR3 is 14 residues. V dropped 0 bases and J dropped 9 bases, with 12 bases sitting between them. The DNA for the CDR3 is TGCGCCAGCAGCCAAGAATGGCAGGGAAGTGAGCAGTTCTTC. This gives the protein CASSQEWQGSEQFF.

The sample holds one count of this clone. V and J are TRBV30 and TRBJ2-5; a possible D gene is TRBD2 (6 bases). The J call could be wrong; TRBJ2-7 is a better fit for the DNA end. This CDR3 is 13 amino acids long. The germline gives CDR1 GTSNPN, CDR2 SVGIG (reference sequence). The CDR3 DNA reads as TGTGCCTGGAGTGTAAGGCGGGACCACGAGCAGTACTTC. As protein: CAWSVRRDHEQYF.

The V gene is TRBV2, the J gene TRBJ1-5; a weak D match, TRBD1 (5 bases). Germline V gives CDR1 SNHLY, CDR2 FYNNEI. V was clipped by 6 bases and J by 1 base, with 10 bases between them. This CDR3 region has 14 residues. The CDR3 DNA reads TGTGCCAGCAGCCGGGGGACCAGCAATCAGCCCCAGCATTTT. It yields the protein CASSRGTSNQPQHF. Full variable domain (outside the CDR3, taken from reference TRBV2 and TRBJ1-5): EPEVTQTPSHQVTQMGQEVILRCVPISNHLYFYWYRQILGQKVEFLVSFYNNEISEKSEIFDDQFSVERPDGSNFTLKIRSTKLEDSAMYFCASSRGTSNQPQHFGDGTRLSIL.